The present T cell receptor (beta chain) was sequenced within a study of T cell repertoires in aging, cancer and after chemotherapy (dated by TCRdb to the late 2010s). In terms of the full investigation: The donors fell into six age groups ranging from 30 or younger to 70 or older, and each group had at least three individuals. Healthy donor control TCR repertoires were recorded over several months to years and showed clear clonal overlap across re-sampling. Alongside about 97 healthy donors serving as a reference group, the cohort included some 220 cancer patients, of whom roughly 91 had hematological cancers and 110 to 140 had solid cancers. Several million TCR reads were contained in the full dataset. The study profiled peripheral blood TCR beta repertoires from healthy donors and cancer patients to examine immunoaging and T cell reconstitution after chemotherapy. Points the paper makes about the study in general: An increase in median generation probability over the chemotherapy interval was observed in both cancer cohorts, suggesting that the repertoire was reconstituted through rebound thymic output. According to the authors, the repertoire data do not allow conclusions to be drawn about immunological memory after chemotherapy. In healthy donors, the drop in TCR diversity with age came mainly from a loss of richness, whereas in cancer patients a loss of evenness also played a part. Significantly lower blood TCR diversity and higher clonality were observed in untreated patients with hematological or solid cancers than in age-matched healthy donors.

Rearranged TRB sequences spanning V, D and J segments were amplified in a multiplex touch-down PCR with a mixed TRB-A/B primer pool. Illumina adapters and sample indices were attached to the amplicons through two consecutive PCR reactions run with Phusion HS II polymerase. Amplicons were gel-purified using the NucleoSpin Gel and PCR Clean-up kit and were subsequently checked with Qubit and an Agilent 2100 Bioanalyzer. The libraries were sequenced on an Illumina MiSeq with 600-cycle, single-indexed, paired-end runs. Per the authors' processing: Processing of the TRB sequences was carried out with MiXCR versions 2.12 and 3.0.5. Each unique CDR3 nucleotide sequence was counted as one clone, and only productive sequences with at least two reads were retained. Shannon diversity, evenness, clonality (one minus evenness), and alpha-parameterized diversity profiles from alpha 0 to 5 were included as repertoire metrics. The IGoR algorithm was used to compute generation probabilities of clones in paired pre- and post-chemotherapy samples. TCRdb's own reprocessing of the public reads used fastp at Q25 and MiXCR and kept productive beta chains. All rows with the same CDR3 protein become a single entry with the most common DNA and genes. TCRdb, not the original authors, processed these V and J calls. The sample table holds almost 9,500 distinct CDR3 sequences, of which around a third were seen once. Together, the top ten hold around 3.8% of the sample.

Concerning this clonotype: Its recognized antigen is unknown. Nothing much larger sits one base from this clone, and base qualities are not available.

Instead of sorted cells or RNA, genomic DNA extracted from peripheral blood served as the source for amplifying TCR beta rearrangements. This clonotype was sampled from a human donor in good health. Sequenced material: blood.

The DNA is TGTGCCAGCAGCTCGGACCCCATCCTGGACAGCTCTGGAAACACCATATATTTT. It translates as CASSSDPILDSSGNTIYF. The V and J genes are TRBV13 and TRBJ1-3; TRBD1 is possibly the D segment (6 matching bases). Including cysteine and phenylalanine, the CDR3 has 18 amino acids. Here the CDR3 DNA is all that survives: 54 bases in frame from base 1. V loses 4 bases of germline sequence and J loses 0 bases, and the interval between the two ends is 19 bases. Taken from the germline V gene (reference sequence), the CDR1 and CDR2 loops are PRHDT and FYEKMQ.